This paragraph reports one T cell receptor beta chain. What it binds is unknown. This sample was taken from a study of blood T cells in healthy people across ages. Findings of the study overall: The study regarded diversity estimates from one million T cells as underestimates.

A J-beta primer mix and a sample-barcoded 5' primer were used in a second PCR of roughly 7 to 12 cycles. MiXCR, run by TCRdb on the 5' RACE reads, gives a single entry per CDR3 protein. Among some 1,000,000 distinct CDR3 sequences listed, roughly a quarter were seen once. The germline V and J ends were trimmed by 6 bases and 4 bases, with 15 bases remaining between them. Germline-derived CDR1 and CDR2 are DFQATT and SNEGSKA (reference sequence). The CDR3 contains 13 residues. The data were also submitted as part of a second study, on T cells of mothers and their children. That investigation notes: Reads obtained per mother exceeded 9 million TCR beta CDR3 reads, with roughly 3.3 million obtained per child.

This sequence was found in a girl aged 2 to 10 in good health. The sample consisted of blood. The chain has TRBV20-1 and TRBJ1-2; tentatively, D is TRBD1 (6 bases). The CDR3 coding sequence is TGCAGTGCCCCCCGGGACACCTCCTATGGCTACACCTTC. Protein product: CSAPRDTSYGYTF.